This T cell receptor beta chain was sequenced for a study of cytomegalovirus exposure and HLA in healthy donors listed by TCRdb under 2017. The study in broad terms: According to an earlier analysis of 550 to 750 of the donors, about 180 million T cells yielded 90 million to 140 million unique TCR beta sequences and 276 Gb of sequence data. About 330 gigabases of sequencing data and approximately 92 million unique TCR sequences made up an early release that covered several hundred HLA-typed donors. Among the roughly 390 genotyped donors, under 90% belonged to the genetic ancestry cluster associated with self-reported Caucasian donors. The aim of the study was to test whether cataloging public T cell receptors could identify signatures of past pathogen exposure. The study used immunosequencing to profile the T cell repertoires of around 600 subjects and linked those repertoires to cytomegalovirus serostatus. A separate validation cohort of approximately 120 different subjects was used in addition to the 666-subject first cohort. High-throughput TCR immunosequencing, statistical association of individual TCRs with disease status, and machine learning were combined to predict cytomegalovirus infection status. To study patterns of TCR occurrence, a later analysis re-analyzed previously published TCR beta repertoires from around 700 donors and added high-resolution HLA genotyping. In the later analysis, no new phenotypic data were used to find candidate immune exposures; instead, reliance was placed on TCR beta sequences and their occurrence across donors. To decide whether each TCR beta V gene segment behaved as functional or pseudogenic, an earlier analysis of some 600 of the donors relied on high-throughput TCR beta sequencing. Alongside the repertoire data, information on donor age, sex, ethnicity and CMV serostatus was compiled. Genome-wide SNP genotypes for about 55% of the roughly 670 donors were used in a later genetic analysis, which treated that subset as a discovery cohort. All discovery cohort repertoires had been generated using a single sequencing platform. HLA typing covered class I and class II loci at four-digit resolution. The number of typed donors differed by locus: about 620-640 for A, B, C, DRB1 and DQB1; 522 for DQA1; 606 for DPA1; and roughly 490 for DPB1. Because of strong linkage in the cohort, five DR-DQ haplotypes were treated as single units for association and clustering. On average, approximately 250,000 unique TCR beta nucleotide sequences were sequenced per donor among a few hundred genotyped donors of the cohort, with roughly 20% of those sequences being non-productive.

Compared with germline, V lacks 8 bases and J lacks 6 bases; bases without a gene match: 10. The CDR3 runs 14 residues from the cysteine to the phenylalanine. CDR3 DNA only is kept here, 42 bases in frame from base 1. From a lookup of the germline V gene, CDR1 and CDR2 are SGHVS and FQNEAQ. The cohort was made up of 650 to 700 healthy bone marrow donors. Cohort members were all nominally healthy when sampled, although unrecorded immune exposures were likely present. The donor tested CMV seropositive and was one of the 289 seropositive cohort members. A peripheral blood sample was provided by each donor, and peripheral blood mononuclear cells were used for TCR beta sequencing. Genomic DNA was extracted from the blood cell samples with the Qiagen DNeasy Blood Extraction Kit. The research as a whole found: Strong co-occurrence of HLA alleles, especially DR and DQ, made assigning TCR associations to individual alleles difficult. In this cohort, only TCR beta chains were sequenced, and detectable features were limited by the absence of alpha or paired-chain data. Because some donors lacked HLA typing at each locus, the association tests relied only on the typed subset. Because counts were too low, about 17 rarely observed V segments, including chromosome 9 orphons, were excluded from the earlier analysis of under 650 of the donors. Compared with the roughly 710-donor mean, donors in an Asian-associated ancestry cluster had fewer N-insertions in productive TCRs, according to a later genetic analysis. In a later analysis, HLA-associated TCR beta chains showed more clonal expansion and lower generation probabilities than non-associated chains that were equally common. In an earlier analysis of more than 500 of the donors, most TCR beta V segments appeared in productive rearrangements about 87% or about 30% of the time, broadly matching IMGT annotations. A further reported finding was that TCR beta sequences accurately predicted the HLA-A and HLA-B alleles for most subjects in the first cohort. In the study, 150 to 200 TCR beta chains were listed as associated with cytomegalovirus. Several of the top co-occurrence clusters appeared to be linked to parvovirus B19, influenza, CMV and Epstein-Barr virus, according to a later analysis. The 87-base-pair reads could not distinguish some IMGT-functional V segments, including TRBV6-2 and TRBV6-3, so those segments were excluded. In a later analysis, the rate of TCR association differed among HLA loci, with DRB1 alleles having the most associated TCRs and HLA-C alleles having the fewest. The only immune exposure information available for the cohort was CMV serostatus. According to a later analysis, most CMV-associated TCR beta chains appeared to be HLA-restricted, and the HLA associations seemed to be driven largely by CMV exposure. Most TCR sequences were seen in very few donors, while some public TCRs were found in many individuals. A later genetic analysis associated a missense DCLRE1C variant with V-gene and J-gene trimming of TCR beta chains, and an independent cohort replicated the association. The authors suggested that the approach could potentially be generalized to other disease states and immunological phenotypes. In vitro tests confirmed that a few of the cytomegalovirus-associated TCR beta chains recognize cytomegalovirus antigens. Correlated functional status among segregating V segments might reflect linkage disequilibrium, but an unknown experimental factor could not be ruled out. The classifier was reported to diagnose cytomegalovirus status with high specificity and sensitivity in both the original cohort and the validation cohort. Sequencing depth was assumed to be roughly uniform across donors in the presence/absence analyses, though that assumption may not hold. Specific HLA alleles were associated with 15,000 to 20,000 TCR beta sequences at a false discovery rate of 0.05 in a later analysis. A group of highly shared sequence variants was considered likely to be a technical artifact of the sequencing pipeline.

About this clone: What this receptor recognizes is not known. Base qualities are not provided; no much larger clone lies one nucleotide away.

Libraries were built with the immunoSEQ multiplex PCR assay. The multiplex PCR relied on a mix of 60 forward primers for TCR Vbeta segments and 13 reverse primers for TCR Jbeta segments. A multiplex PCR assay on genomic DNA amplified the CDR3 region of rearranged TCR beta genes. On the Illumina HiSeq System, the amplified TCR beta libraries were sequenced as 87-base-pair reads. In the authors' own workflow: In a later analysis, about 80 million unique TCR beta chains were counted across the roughly 670 repertoires, and about 9.9 million of these chains were shared by at least two donors. A nearest-neighbor algorithm error-corrected the raw reads and collapsed the reads into unique sequences, merging closely related sequences to remove PCR and sequencing errors. V, D and J gene segments were assigned by aligning CDR3 sequences to IMGT reference sequences. For a sequence to be retained, a match of at least six nucleotides was required to both a V gene segment and a J gene segment. Rearrangements were classified as productive when the CDR3 lacked stop codons and remained in frame with V and J, and all other rearrangements were classified as non-productive. CDR3 was defined according to IMGT convention as the region running from the second conserved V-encoded cysteine to the conserved J-encoded phenylalanine. The earlier analysis of approximately 590 of the donors excluded any sequence lacking an unambiguous match to a single V gene segment. An earlier analysis of 500 to 700 of the donors classified V segments as functional when productive rearrangements were above 56.7% and as segregating when the standard deviation between donors was above 5%. A statistical classification framework was built to diagnose cytomegalovirus status from the catalog of TCR beta chain sequences. A later analysis assigned V and J genes by comparing TCR nucleotide sequences with IMGT/GENE-DB human TR gene sequences. In a later analysis, CDR3 sequences and most-parsimonious VDJ recombination scenarios were assigned using the TCRdist pipeline. In a later analysis, every TCR beta chain was defined by the combination of its CDR3 amino acid sequence and its V-gene family, and reads without a unique V-gene family were dropped. As a way to deal with suspected cross-contamination and a sequencing artifact, a later analysis dropped over 550 nucleotide sequences that were highly shared and had low generation probability. A later analysis calculated a clonal expansion index for each public chain from normalized within-repertoire ranks of inferred template counts. A later analysis computed generation probabilities with a VDJ recombination model fitted to out-of-frame rearrangements, and checked the results against IGoR. A later analysis scored TCR-TCR, TCR-HLA and TCR-CMV co-occurrence with hypergeometric tests, applying a repertoire-size bias correction to TCR pairs. False discovery rates were estimated in a later analysis by permuting HLA or CMV assignments 20 times. A later analysis grouped co-occurring TCRs with DBSCAN, adding TCRdist sequence similarity when clustering within HLA-allele-positive subsets. Co-occurrence clustering excluded repertoires with fewer than 30,000 or more than 120,000 public chains, plus five with anomalous nucleotide sharing. TCRdb mirrors the immuneACCESS table, restricted to in-frame sequences. Some clones are absent from its copies; in checked studies, under half trace to an unresolved V gene, and the reason for the others is unknown. From that table come the V and J calls and clone size; the DNA was used to work out D and trimming. The sample table lists under 150,000 clones, about 79% of them with a count of one. Around 4.1% of the sample rests with the top ten.

The source material was PBMCs. The chain joins TRBV7-8 to TRBJ2-4, with 7 bases in between that match TRBD1. The source of this sequence is a middle-aged man in good health and CMV-seropositive. CDR3 region: CASRPRDSGNIQYF. The DNA sequence follows: TGTGCCAGCCGCCCCCGGGACAGTGGAAACATTCAGTACTTC. Full variable domain (CDR3 extended with the reference TRBV7-8 and TRBJ2-4 proteins): GAGVSQSPRYKVAKRGQDVALRCDPISGHVSLFWYQQALGQGPEFLTYFQNEAQLDKSGLPSDRFFAERPEGSVSTLKIQRTQQEDSAVYLCASRPRDSGNIQYFGAGTRLSVL.